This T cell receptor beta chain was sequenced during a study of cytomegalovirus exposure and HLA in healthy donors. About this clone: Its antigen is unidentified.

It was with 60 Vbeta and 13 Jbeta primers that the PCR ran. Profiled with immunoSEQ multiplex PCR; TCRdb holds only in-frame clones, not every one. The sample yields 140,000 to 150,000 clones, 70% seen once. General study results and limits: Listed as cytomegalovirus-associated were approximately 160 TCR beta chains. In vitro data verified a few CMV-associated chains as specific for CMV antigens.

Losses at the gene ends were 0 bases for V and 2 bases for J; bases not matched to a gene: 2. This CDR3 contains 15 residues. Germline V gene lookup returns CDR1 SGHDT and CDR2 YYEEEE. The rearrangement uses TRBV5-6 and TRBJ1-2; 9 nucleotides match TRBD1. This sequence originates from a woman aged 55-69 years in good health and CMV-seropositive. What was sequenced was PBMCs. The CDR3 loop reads CASSLADRGNYGYTF. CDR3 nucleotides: TGTGCCAGCAGCTTGGCCGACAGGGGGAACTATGGCTACACCTTC.